This T cell receptor (beta chain) emerged from a study of brain T cells in children with intractable seizures. The CDR3 extends over 14 amino acids. Trimming pared 2 bases from V and 9 bases from J, leaving 11 bases between. Germline CDR1 reads SNHLY; CDR2 reads FYNNEI. Findings of the study overall: Pre-surgery blood may have been undersampled, hiding some clones. HCMV serostatus was not known, and viral specificity came from CDR3 similarity only.

Data came from immunoSEQ multiplex PCR; TCRdb stores just in-frame clones and leaves some out. The profile covers some 80,000 clones, with more than 75% appearing a single time and approximately 25% taken by the ten largest. Only cases whose brain tissue showed the highest T cell transcript signatures were sequenced. Before surgery, patients took at least one anti-epileptic drug. Comments on this clone: The antigen remains undetermined.

This material consisted of peripheral blood, taken at surgery. The chain uses TRBV2 and TRBJ1-6; no clear D. This TCR came from a girl aged 2-10 years with Rasmussen encephalitis and intractable seizures. The DNA for the CDR3 is TGTGCCAGCAGTGAAAGGGTCACCTTTTCACCCCTCCACTTT. Its translation is CASSERVTFSPLHF.